These 4 T cell receptor beta chains were sequenced from one sample in a study of cytomegalovirus exposure and HLA in healthy donors. The PCR had 60 Vbeta and 13 Jbeta primers. Here immunoSEQ multiplex PCR was the method, and the copy in TCRdb shows in-frame clones only, minus some. The data hold roughly 120,000 clones, with around 84% observed a single time. Sequencing was done on a sample of PBMCs. The receptors were sampled from a woman in her late teens or twenties in good health and CMV-seropositive.

Judged by abundance, this clone is medium-sized. The rearrangement links TRBV25-1 to TRBJ1-1; D remains ambiguous. In germline, CDR1 is MGHDK, CDR2 SYGVNS. V lost 3 bases, J lost 4 bases, and 18 bases lay in between. The CDR3 has 16 amino acids. The CDR3: CASSERAGKSGTEAFF. In DNA form, the CDR3 reads TGTGCCAGCAGTGAGAGGGCCGGGAAGAGTGGCACTGAAGCTTTCTTT.

This clone was observed a handful of times. This chain uses TRBV5-4 with TRBJ2-7; D is possibly TRBD2 (6 bases). V lost 4 bases, J lost 7 bases, and 15 bases lay in between. This CDR3 has 13 amino acids. Germline CDR1 reads SGHNT; CDR2 reads YYREEE (reference sequence). CDR3 residues: CASSPWTAGEQYF. The CDR3 nucleotides are TGTGCCAGCAGCCCTTGGACGGCGGGGGAGCAGTACTTC. The full variable domain, with the rest looked up from reference TRBV5-4 and TRBJ2-7, is ETGVTQSPTHLIKTRGQQVTLRCSSQSGHNTVSWYQQALGQGPQFIFQYYREEENGRGNFPPRFSGLQFPNYSSELNVNALELDDSALYLCASSPWTAGEQYFGPGTRLTVT.

In its sample, this clone was seen once. This chain uses TRBV27 with TRBJ2-3; maybe TRBD2 (5 bases). V lost 6 bases, J lost 0 bases, and 22 bases lay in between. CDR1 is MNHEY and CDR2 is SMNVEV in the germline V gene (reference sequence). The CDR3 runs 18 residues. The CDR3 region has the DNA TGTGCCAGCAGCCCATTCCCCGGGTCTGAGGGTAGCACAGATACGCAGTATTTT. Encoded protein: CASSPFPGSEGSTDTQYF.

This clone was picked up a small number of times. The chain is built from TRBV11-3 and TRBJ1-1; no clear D gene. The V end lost 1 base, the J end lost 2 bases, and 14 bases lay between the germline ends. This CDR3 spans 16 amino acids. The V gene's germline CDR1 is SGHNT and CDR2 YENEEA. The CDR3 loop is CASSLVFTYRNTEAFF. Written as DNA, the CDR3 is TGTGCCAGCAGCTTAGTCTTCACTTACAGAAACACTGAAGCTTTCTTT.